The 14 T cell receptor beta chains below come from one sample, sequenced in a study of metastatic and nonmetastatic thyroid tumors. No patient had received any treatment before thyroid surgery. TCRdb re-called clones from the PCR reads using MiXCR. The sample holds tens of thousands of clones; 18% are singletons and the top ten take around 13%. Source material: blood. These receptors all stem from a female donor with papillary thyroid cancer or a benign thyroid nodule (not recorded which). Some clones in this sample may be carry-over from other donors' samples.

The CDR3 bases are TGCAGTGCTAGTAAGGGACTAGCGAGTTGGATTGATACGCAGTATTTT. It codes for CSASKGLASWIDTQYF. The rearrangement joins TRBV20-1 to TRBJ2-3; 10 bases fit TRBD2. CDR3 length equals 16 residues. Germline CDR1 and CDR2: DFQATT and SNEGSKA (reference sequence). V gave up 3 bases and J gave up 6 bases; unmatched junction bases: 12.

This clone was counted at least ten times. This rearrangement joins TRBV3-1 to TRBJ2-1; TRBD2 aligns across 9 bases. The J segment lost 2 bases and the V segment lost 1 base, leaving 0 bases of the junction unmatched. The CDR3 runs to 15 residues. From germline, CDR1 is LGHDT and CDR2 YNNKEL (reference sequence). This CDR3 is CASSQGLAAYNEQFF. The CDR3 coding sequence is TGTGCCAGCAGCCAAGGACTAGCGGCCTACAATGAGCAGTTCTTC.

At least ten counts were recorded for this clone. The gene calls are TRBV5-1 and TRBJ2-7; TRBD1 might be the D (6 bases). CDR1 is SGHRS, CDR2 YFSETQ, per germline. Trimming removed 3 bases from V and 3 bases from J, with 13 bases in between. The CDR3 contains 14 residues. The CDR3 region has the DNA TGCGCCAGCAGCTACGGGGACACCTTCTACGAGCAGTACTTC. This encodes CASSYGDTFYEQYF.

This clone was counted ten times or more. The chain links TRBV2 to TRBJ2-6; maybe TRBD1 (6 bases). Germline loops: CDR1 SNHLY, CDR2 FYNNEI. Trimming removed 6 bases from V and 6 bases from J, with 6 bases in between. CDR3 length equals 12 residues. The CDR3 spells CASRGQANVLTF. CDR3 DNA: TGTGCCAGCAGGGGACAGGCCAACGTCCTGACTTTC.

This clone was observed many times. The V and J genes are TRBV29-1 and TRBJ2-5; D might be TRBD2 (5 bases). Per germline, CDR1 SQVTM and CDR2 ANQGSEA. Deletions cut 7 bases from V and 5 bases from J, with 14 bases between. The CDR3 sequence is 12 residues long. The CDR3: CSAGWTAETQYF. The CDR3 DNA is TGCAGCGCCGGGTGGACTGCGGAGACCCAGTACTTC.

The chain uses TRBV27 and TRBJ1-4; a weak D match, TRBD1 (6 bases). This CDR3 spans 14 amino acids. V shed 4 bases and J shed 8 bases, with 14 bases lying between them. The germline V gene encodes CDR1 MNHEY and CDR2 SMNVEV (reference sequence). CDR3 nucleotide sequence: TGTGCCAGCAGTTCAGGCAGGGGCGACGAAAAACTGTTTTTT. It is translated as CASSSGRGDEKLFF.

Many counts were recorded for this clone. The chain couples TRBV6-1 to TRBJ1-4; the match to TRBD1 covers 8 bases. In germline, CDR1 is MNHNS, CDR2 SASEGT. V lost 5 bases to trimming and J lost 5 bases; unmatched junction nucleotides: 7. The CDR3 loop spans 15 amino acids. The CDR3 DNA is TGTGCCAGCAGTCCAGGACAGGGATCAAATGAAAAACTGTTTTTT. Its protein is CASSPGQGSNEKLFF.

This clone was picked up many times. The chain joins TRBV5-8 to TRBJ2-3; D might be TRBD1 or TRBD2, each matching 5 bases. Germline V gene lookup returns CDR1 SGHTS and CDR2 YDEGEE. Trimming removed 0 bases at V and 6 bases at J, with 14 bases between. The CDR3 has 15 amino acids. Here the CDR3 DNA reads TGTGCCAGCAGCTTGGGACGGATCGGGGCGGATACGCAGTATTTT. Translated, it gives CASSLGRIGADTQYF.

The CDR3 here is CASSLWGRHNEQFF. CDR3 coding DNA: TGCGCCAGCAGCTTGTGGGGACGGCACAATGAGCAGTTCTTC. The chain links TRBV5-1 to TRBJ2-1; the D call may be TRBD1 or TRBD2 (5 bases each). V was clipped by 1 base and J by 5 bases, with 10 bases between them. The CDR3 is 14 residues long. Germline-derived CDR1 and CDR2 are SGHRS and YFSETQ.

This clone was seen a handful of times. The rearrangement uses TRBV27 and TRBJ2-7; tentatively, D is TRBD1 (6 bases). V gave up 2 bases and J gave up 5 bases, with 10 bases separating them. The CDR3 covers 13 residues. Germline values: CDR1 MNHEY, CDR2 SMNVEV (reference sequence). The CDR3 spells CASSLPGVDEQYF. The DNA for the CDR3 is TGTGCCAGCAGTTTACCAGGGGTTGACGAGCAGTACTTC.

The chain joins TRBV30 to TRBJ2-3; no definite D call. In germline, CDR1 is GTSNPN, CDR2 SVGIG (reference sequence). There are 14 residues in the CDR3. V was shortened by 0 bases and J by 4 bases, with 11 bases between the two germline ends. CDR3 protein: CAWSVPSKADTQYF. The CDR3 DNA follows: TGTGCCTGGAGTGTACCGAGCAAGGCAGATACGCAGTATTTT.

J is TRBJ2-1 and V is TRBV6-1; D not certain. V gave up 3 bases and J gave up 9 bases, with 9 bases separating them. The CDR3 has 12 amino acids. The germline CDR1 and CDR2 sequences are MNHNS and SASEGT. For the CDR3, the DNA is TGTGCCAGCAGTGAGTCCCTTCCTGAGCAGTTCTTC. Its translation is CASSESLPEQFF.

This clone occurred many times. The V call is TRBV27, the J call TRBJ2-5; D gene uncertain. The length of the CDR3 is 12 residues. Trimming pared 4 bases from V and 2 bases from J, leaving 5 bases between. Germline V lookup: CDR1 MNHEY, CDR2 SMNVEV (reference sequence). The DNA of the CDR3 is TGTGCCAGCAGTTCTCCACAAGAGACCCAGTACTTC. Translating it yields CASSSPQETQYF.

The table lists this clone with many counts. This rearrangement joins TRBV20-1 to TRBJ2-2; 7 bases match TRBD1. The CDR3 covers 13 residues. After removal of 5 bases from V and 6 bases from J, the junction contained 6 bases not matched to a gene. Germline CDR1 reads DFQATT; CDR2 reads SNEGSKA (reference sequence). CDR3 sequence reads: CSAPNRGSGELFF. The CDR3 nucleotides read TGCAGTGCTCCAAACAGGGGCTCCGGGGAGCTGTTTTTT.